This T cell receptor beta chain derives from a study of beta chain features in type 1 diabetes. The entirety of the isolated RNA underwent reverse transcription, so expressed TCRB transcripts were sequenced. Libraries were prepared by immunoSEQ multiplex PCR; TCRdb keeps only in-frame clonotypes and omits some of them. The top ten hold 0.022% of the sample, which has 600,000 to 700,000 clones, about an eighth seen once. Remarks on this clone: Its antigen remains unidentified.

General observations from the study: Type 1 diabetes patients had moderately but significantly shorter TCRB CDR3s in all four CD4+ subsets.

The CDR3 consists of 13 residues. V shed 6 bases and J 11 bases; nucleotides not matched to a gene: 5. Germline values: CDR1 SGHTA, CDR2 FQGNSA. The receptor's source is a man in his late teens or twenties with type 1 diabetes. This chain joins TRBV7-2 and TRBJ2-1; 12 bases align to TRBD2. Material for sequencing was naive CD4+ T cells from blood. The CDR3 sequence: CASRASGGAQQFF. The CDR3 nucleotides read TGTGCCAGCAGGGCTAGCGGGGGGGCGCAGCAGTTCTTC.